The 31 T cell receptor beta chains below come from one sample, sequenced in a study of glioma-infiltrating T cells after dendritic cell vaccination. The method was immunoSEQ multiplex PCR; TCRdb's version includes in-frame clones alone and lacks a portion of them. The profile shows around 62,000 clones, 82% of them singletons. Sample: blood, taken before dendritic cell vaccination. These TCRs come from a human donor with glioblastoma.

The chain has TRBV4-2 and TRBJ2-2; 8 positions match TRBD2. Germline values: CDR1 LGHNA, CDR2 YNFKEQ. CDR3 length equals 16 residues. Trimming at V came to 5 bases and at J to 4 bases, leaving 9 bases not matched to a gene. The CDR3 spells CASSFRSGASTGELFF. CDR3 coding DNA: TGTGCCAGCAGCTTCCGTAGCGGGGCGAGCACCGGGGAGCTGTTTTTT.

The chain couples TRBV28 to TRBJ1-5, with no clear D. The germline V and J ends were trimmed by 6 bases and 0 bases, with 12 bases remaining between them. CDR3 length equals 15 residues. CDR1 and CDR2 (germline): MDHEN, SYDVKM. The CDR3 DNA sequence: TGTGCCAGCAGCTTTGGAGGCTATAGCAATCAGCCCCAGCATTTT. Its translation: CASSFGGYSNQPQHF.

V is TRBV30 and J is TRBJ1-5; D is ambiguous. This CDR3 has 13 amino acids. Germline-derived CDR1 and CDR2 are GTSNPN and SVGIG (reference sequence). The V end was cut by 6 bases, the J end by 5 bases, with 14 bases between. CDR3 bases: TGTGCCTGTTCTGTGGGCGGGCATCAGCCCCAGCATTTT. This codes for CACSVGGHQPQHF.

The chain combines TRBV5-1 with TRBJ2-1, with 11 bases that match TRBD2. The CDR3 runs to 19 residues. Germline assignment: CDR1 SGHRS and CDR2 YFSETQ. With 3 bases clipped from V and 5 bases from J, the junction kept 16 bases outside the gene matches. The CDR3 region has the DNA TGCGCCAGCAGCTACCTCCCGGCCTGGACTAGCGGGTATAACAATGAGCAGTTCTTC. It is translated as CASSYLPAWTSGYNNEQFF.

The V call is TRBV14, the J call TRBJ1-1; TRBD1 matches 12 bases. The V gene's germline CDR1 is SGHDN and CDR2 FVKESK. Germline trimming cut 5 bases from V and 0 bases from J; bases unmatched to any gene: 7. The CDR3 contains 17 residues. CDR3 bases: TGTGCCAGCAGCACCCGGGACAGGGGGCGGATGAACACTGAAGCTTTCTTT. Its protein product is CASSTRDRGRMNTEAFF. Using reference TRBV14 and TRBJ1-1 for the parts outside the CDR3, the full variable domain is EAGVTQFPSHSVIEKGQTVTLRCDPISGHDNLYWYRRVMGKEIKFLLHFVKESKQDESGMPNNRFLAERTGGTYSTLKVQPAELEDSGVYFCASSTRDRGRMNTEAFFGQGTRLTVV.

The chain has TRBV4-1 and TRBJ2-2; 14 bases map to TRBD2. CDR1 and CDR2 from the germline V gene are MGHRA and YSYEKL. This CDR3 contains 20 residues. With V trimmed by 0 bases and J by 5 bases, 11 bases remained unmatched. The CDR3 loop reads CASSQDLDGLAGGRTGELFF. CDR3 coding DNA: TGCGCCAGCAGCCAAGATCTTGACGGACTAGCGGGGGGCAGGACCGGGGAGCTGTTTTTT.

V and J are TRBV6-4 and TRBJ2-4, with TRBD2 as a possible D gene (7 bases). The CDR3 length is 13 residues. Germline V gene sequence: CDR1 MRHNA, CDR2 SNTAGT. V was clipped by 10 bases and J by 7 bases, with 17 bases between them. The CDR3 spells CAICEGGANIQYF. In DNA form, the CDR3 reads TGTGCCATCTGTGAGGGGGGGGCCAACATTCAGTACTTC.

Concerning this clone: Germline and junction disagree at one end, which may indicate a read error. The V gene is TRBV2, the J gene TRBJ2-3; 8 bases are shared with TRBD2. This CDR3 comprises 15 residues. Germline CDR1 reads SNHLY; CDR2 reads FYNNEI. The CDR3 DNA follows: TGTACCAGCAACCCACTAGCGGCGGCCACAGATACGCAGTATTTT. Translation: CTSNPLAAATDTQYF.

V gene TRBV25-1 combines with J gene TRBJ1-5; D is uncertain. Germline CDR1 and CDR2: MGHDK and SYGVNS. The V end lost 3 bases, the J end lost 5 bases, and 14 bases lay between the germline ends. This CDR3 has 15 amino acids. CDR3: CASSDIAGVDQPQHF. CDR3 nucleotide sequence: TGTGCCAGCAGTGATATCGCGGGAGTGGATCAGCCCCAGCATTTT.

The table lists this clone with a count of one. This chain uses TRBV7-2 with TRBJ2-7; the D is unclear. CDR1 SGHTA and CDR2 FQGNSA come from the germline V gene. V lost 2 bases and J lost 3, with 23 bases in between. This CDR3 is 18 amino acids long. CDR3 residues: CASSLSIFVFGRVYEQYF. The CDR3 DNA is TGTGCCAGCAGCTTATCTATTTTCGTCTTCGGTCGAGTCTACGAGCAGTACTTC. Looking up the rest from reference TRBV7-2 and TRBJ2-7 gives the full variable domain: GAGVSQSPSNKVTEKGKDVELRCDPISGHTALYWYRQSLGQGLEFLIYFQGNSAPDKSGLPSDRFSAERTGGSVSTLTIQRTQQEDSAVYLCASSLSIFVFGRVYEQYFGPGTRLTVT.

This chain joins TRBV28 and TRBJ1-5; possibly TRBD1 for D (6 bases). The CDR3 consists of 17 residues. With 6 bases removed from V and 4 bases from J, the gap between germline ends came to 22 bases. Germline V gives CDR1 MDHEN, CDR2 SYDVKM. This CDR3 reads CASRLLLYRVWNQPQHF. The DNA of the CDR3 is TGTGCCAGCAGGTTACTCCTCTACAGGGTGTGGAATCAGCCCCAGCATTTT.

The chain uses TRBV19 and TRBJ1-4, with a possible D match to TRBD1 (5 bases). The germline CDR1 and CDR2 sequences are LNHDA and SQIVND (reference sequence). The CDR3 totals 15 residues. Trimming left V 5 bases short and J 6 bases short, with 16 bases between. The CDR3 region has the DNA TGTGCCAGTAGTTCTCGGTCCACGGGGGATGAAAAACTGTTTTTT. This sequence encodes CASSSRSTGDEKLFF.

The chain has TRBV5-1 and TRBJ1-6; TRBD1 agrees at 9 bases. Germline CDR1 SGHRS, CDR2 YFSETQ. With 3 bases clipped from V and 7 bases from J, the junction kept 5 bases outside the gene matches. The CDR3 length is 15 residues. The CDR3: CASSYGTGTNSPLHF. The CDR3 DNA reads TGCGCCAGCAGCTACGGGACAGGGACCAATTCACCCCTCCACTTT.

V is TRBV7-8 and J is TRBJ2-1; TRBD1 might be the D (5 bases). The CDR3 is made up of 14 amino acids. V lost 8 bases, J lost 5 bases, and 16 bases lay in between. Germline loops: CDR1 SGHVS, CDR2 FQNEAQ. The CDR3 spells CASAWALGHNEQFF. Here the CDR3 DNA reads TGTGCCAGCGCGTGGGCTTTGGGGCACAATGAGCAGTTCTTC.

The V and J genes are TRBV4-1 and TRBJ2-3; 7 nucleotides align to TRBD1. Trimming cost V 4 bases and J 4 bases; bases outside gene matches: 2. Germline V lookup: CDR1 MGHRA, CDR2 YSYEKL. CDR3 size: 13 residues. The CDR3 here is CASSPQGADTQYF. CDR3 nucleotides: TGCGCCAGCAGCCCCCAGGGGGCAGATACGCAGTATTTT.

The rearrangement links TRBV9 to TRBJ1-4, with 9 bases identical to TRBD1. V lost 3 bases to trimming and J lost 11 bases; unmatched junction nucleotides: 8. Germline-derived CDR1 and CDR2 are SGDLS and YYNGEE. The CDR3 covers 14 residues. In nucleotides, the CDR3 is TGTGCCAGCAGCGACGGACAGGGGTTGGGGAAACTGTTTTTT. This encodes CASSDGQGLGKLFF.

For the CDR3, the DNA is TGTGCCAGCAGCGCAGAACCGGGACTAGCGCCCTACGAGCAGTACTTC. Encoded protein: CASSAEPGLAPYEQYF. J is TRBJ2-7 and V is TRBV7-2; 10 bases align to TRBD2. Germline loops: CDR1 SGHTA, CDR2 FQGNSA. CDR3 length: 16 residues. The ends lost 5 bases at V and 2 bases at J; junction bases unmatched: 9. Based on the CDR3 plus reference TRBV7-2 and TRBJ2-7, the full variable domain is GAGVSQSPSNKVTEKGKDVELRCDPISGHTALYWYRQSLGQGLEFLIYFQGNSAPDKSGLPSDRFSAERTGGSVSTLTIQRTQQEDSAVYLCASSAEPGLAPYEQYFGPGTRLTVT.

The chain has TRBV5-1 and TRBJ2-1; 8 bases line up with TRBD2. Germline loops: CDR1 SGHRS, CDR2 YFSETQ. The CDR3 has 16 residues. V trimming: 0 bases; J trimming: 0 bases; junction bases outside the gene matches: 2. The CDR3 protein is CASSLVGGASYNEQFF. The CDR3 DNA reads TGCGCCAGCAGCTTGGTCGGGGGGGCCTCCTACAATGAGCAGTTCTTC. Drawing the rest from reference TRBV5-1 and TRBJ2-1, the complete variable domain is KAGVTQTPRYLIKTRGQQVTLSCSPISGHRSVSWYQQTPGQGLQFLFEYFSETQRNKGNFPGRFSGRQFSNSRSEMNVSTLELGDSALYLCASSLVGGASYNEQFFGPGTRLTVL.

V is TRBV7-6 and J is TRBJ2-7, with 10 bases that match TRBD2. V was pared by 1 base and J by 3 bases, with 6 bases of the junction left unmatched. Germline V CDR1 and CDR2: SGHVS, FNYEAQ. This CDR3 contains 16 residues. The CDR3 sequence: CASSLGSGGGGYEQYF. As DNA, the CDR3 is TGTGCCAGCAGCTTAGGGAGCGGGGGGGGAGGCTACGAGCAGTACTTC.

This chain joins TRBV6-1 and TRBJ2-1; a possible D gene is TRBD1 (6 bases). The length of the CDR3 is 12 residues. V dropped 7 bases and J dropped 3 bases, with 7 bases sitting between them. Germline loops: CDR1 MNHNS, CDR2 SASEGT. The CDR3 DNA follows: TGTGCCAGCACGGACAGCTACAATGAGCAGTTCTTC. The encoded protein is CASTDSYNEQFF.

The chain uses TRBV5-6 and TRBJ2-7; 10 bases agree with TRBD2. Trimming removed 4 bases from V and 3 bases from J; junction bases left unmatched: 16. Per germline, CDR1 SGHDT and CDR2 YYEEEE. This CDR3 has 18 amino acids. The CDR3 sequence: CASSLGAGGWGLNYEQYF. For the CDR3, the DNA is TGTGCCAGCAGCCTCGGAGCGGGGGGGTGGGGCCTCAACTACGAGCAGTACTTC.

This clone was seen a handful of times. The chain links TRBV7-2 to TRBJ2-3; the match to TRBD1 covers 9 bases. This CDR3 is built from 16 residues. Germline lookup yields CDR1 SGHTA and CDR2 FQGNSA. V dropped 5 bases and J dropped 4; count of bases not matched to a gene: 10. CDR3 sequence (DNA): TGTGCCAGCAGCATTACCGGGACAGGGCTTTCAGATACGCAGTATTTT. Its protein product is CASSITGTGLSDTQYF.

This rearrangement joins TRBV18 to TRBJ1-2; possibly TRBD1 for D (5 bases). V was pared by 3 bases and J by 6 bases, with 11 bases between. This CDR3 region has 13 residues. Germline loops: CDR1 KGHSH, CDR2 LQKENI. For the CDR3, the DNA is TGTGCCAGCTCACCTCCGACGGGGGATGGCTACACCTTC. It encodes CASSPPTGDGYTF.

Concerning this clone: Within the sample, other DNA sequences also encode this same CDR3. The CDR3 nucleotides are TGTGCCAGCAGTGAAGGACTAGCGACGGATACGCAGTATTTT. This codes for CASSEGLATDTQYF. The V gene is TRBV6-1, the J gene TRBJ2-3, with 8 bases lining up with TRBD2. There are 14 residues in the CDR3. V shed 1 base, J shed 6 bases, and the junction held 3 bases outside the gene matches. Per the germline V gene, CDR1 is MNHNS and CDR2 is SASEGT.

This clone was detected only a few times. This chain joins TRBV18 and TRBJ1-6; TRBD1 might be the D (6 bases). The germline V gene encodes CDR1 KGHSH and CDR2 LQKENI. V lost 4 bases, J lost 11 bases, and 18 bases lay in between. This CDR3 is 15 amino acids long. CDR3 sequence: CASSLEIGGQAPLHF. The CDR3 DNA reads TGTGCCAGCTCACTAGAGATCGGGGGGCAGGCACCCCTCCACTTT.

The genes are TRBV5-1 and TRBJ1-2; TRBD1 is a possible D gene (6 bases). Germline lookup yields CDR1 SGHRS and CDR2 YFSETQ. The CDR3 contains 15 residues. With 0 bases removed from V and 2 bases from J, the gap between germline ends came to 11 bases. The CDR3 here is CASSLGWGLNYGYTF. CDR3 in DNA: TGCGCCAGCAGCTTGGGTTGGGGGCTAAACTATGGCTACACCTTC.

The rearrangement uses TRBV19 and TRBJ1-2; D is possibly TRBD1 (6 bases). The germline V gene encodes CDR1 LNHDA and CDR2 SQIVND (reference sequence). The CDR3 consists of 13 residues. Trimming stripped 3 bases from V and 7 bases from J, with 12 bases between. CDR3: CASSMLRTAGYTF. As DNA, the CDR3 is TGTGCCAGTAGTATGCTTAGGACAGCTGGCTACACCTTC.

With respect to this clone: Different DNA sequences within this sample yield the same CDR3. The genes are TRBV19 and TRBJ1-6, with 9 bases identical to TRBD1. V lost 5 bases to trimming and J lost 7 bases; unmatched junction nucleotides: 0. There are 13 residues in the CDR3. In germline, CDR1 is LNHDA, CDR2 SQIVND (reference sequence). The CDR3: CASSGQGNSPLHF. CDR3 DNA sequence: TGTGCCAGTAGTGGACAGGGGAATTCACCCCTCCACTTT.

Only a few counts were recorded for this clone. The chain has TRBV6-5 and TRBJ1-2; no clear D. This CDR3 is 12 amino acids long. Trimming left V 6 bases short and J 1 base short, with 6 bases between. CDR1 is MNHEY, CDR2 SVGAGI, per germline. The CDR3 region is CASRTFNYGYTF. The CDR3 nucleotides are TGTGCCAGCAGGACATTTAACTATGGCTACACCTTC.

The chain carries TRBV30 and TRBJ1-6; maybe TRBD1 (6 bases). The V end lost 5 bases, the J end lost 15 bases, and 17 bases lay between the germline ends. The CDR3 is made up of 12 amino acids. Per germline, CDR1 GTSNPN and CDR2 SVGIG (reference sequence). CDR3 region: CAWAEGEGLLHF. CDR3 DNA: TGTGCCTGGGCCGAGGGGGAAGGGCTCCTCCACTTT. Looking up the rest from reference TRBV30 and TRBJ1-6 gives the full variable domain: SQTIHQWPATLVQPVGSPLSLECTVEGTSNPNLYWYRQAAGRGLQLLFYSVGIGQISSEVPQNLSASRPQDRQFILSSKKLLLSDSGFYLCAWAEGEGLLHFGNGTRLTVT.

This chain links TRBV4-1 with TRBJ1-3; D remains unclear. The CDR3 totals 17 residues. V lost 0 bases, J lost 0 bases, and 12 bases lay in between. Germline V gives CDR1 MGHRA, CDR2 YSYEKL. The CDR3 DNA reads as TGCGCCAGCAGCCAAGATGCCGCGGTAAACTCTGGAAACACCATATATTTT. Its translation: CASSQDAAVNSGNTIYF.